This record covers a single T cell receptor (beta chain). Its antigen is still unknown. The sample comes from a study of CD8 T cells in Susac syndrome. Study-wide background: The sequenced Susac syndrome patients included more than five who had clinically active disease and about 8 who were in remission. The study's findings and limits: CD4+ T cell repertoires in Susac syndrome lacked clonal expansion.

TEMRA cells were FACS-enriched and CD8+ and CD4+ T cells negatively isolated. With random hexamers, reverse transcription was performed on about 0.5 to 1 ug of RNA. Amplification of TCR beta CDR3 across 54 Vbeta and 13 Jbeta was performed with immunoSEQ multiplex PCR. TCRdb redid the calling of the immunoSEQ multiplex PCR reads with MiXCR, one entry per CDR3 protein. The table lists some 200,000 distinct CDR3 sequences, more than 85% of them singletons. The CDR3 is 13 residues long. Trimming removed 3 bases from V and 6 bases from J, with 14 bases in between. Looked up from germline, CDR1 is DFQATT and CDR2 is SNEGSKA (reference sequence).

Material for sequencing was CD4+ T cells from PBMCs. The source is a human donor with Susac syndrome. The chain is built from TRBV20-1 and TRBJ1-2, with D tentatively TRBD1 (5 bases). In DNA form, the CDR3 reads TGCAGTGCTAGGTTCAAGGGGCTGAATGGCTACACCTTC. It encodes CSARFKGLNGYTF.